This T cell receptor beta chain emerged from a study of T-cell memory formation after mild COVID-19. Study in general: TCR clusters were mostly confined to one donor each.

This clonotype appeared many times. As yet, its antigen is unknown. TCRdb analysed the 5' RACE reads with MiXCR anew, one entry per CDR3 protein. The sample includes approximately 300,000 distinct CDR3 sequences, 15% to 20% of them seen just once. Trimming removed 3 bases from V and 4 bases from J, with 5 bases in between. CDR1 SGHTA and CDR2 FQGNSA come from the germline V gene. CDR3 length: 12 residues. Study-wide results and limits: Contracting clones localized mainly to CM and EM when CD4+ and mainly to EMRA when CD8+. Day 15 to 85 contracting clones showed balanced CD4/CD8; later expanders leaned CD4+. Whether second-wave clones peaking at day 37 were SARS-CoV-2 specific went unconfirmed.

This chain joins TRBV7-2 and TRBJ2-3, with D possibly being TRBD1 (5 bases). Sequenced sample: PBMCs or a T cell subset sorted from them (not recorded which). This clonotype was sampled from a man aged 18 to 30 who had mild COVID-19 (a few samples of this study predate the infection). Cell type and time point are not known. CDR3 region: CASSLGPDTQYF. CDR3 bases: TGTGCCAGCAGCTTGGGGCCAGATACGCAGTATTTT.